The 26 T cell receptor beta chains below were found in one sample sequenced in a study of control samples from healthy donors and cancer patients. TCRdb's copy holds only in-frame clones and misses some; the assay was immunoSEQ multiplex PCR. This sample carries 99,000 or so clones, 82% of them seen once, and the ten largest clones take more than 1.5%. Input material: blood. The receptors were gathered from a man in his 60s in good health.

This clone was seen a single time. The chain recombines TRBV12-3 or TRBV12-4 with TRBJ2-7; weak D call: TRBD1 (5 bases). The CDR3 covers 13 residues. Trimming removed 3 bases at V and 0 bases at J, with 6 bases between. In DNA, the CDR3 is TGTGCCAGCAGTTTTGACAGCTCCTACGAGCAGTACTTC. Amino acids: CASSFDSSYEQYF.

V is TRBV6-4 and J is TRBJ2-1; TRBD2 is a possible D gene (5 bases). Germline CDR1 reads MRHNA; CDR2 reads SNTAGT. CDR3 length: 16 amino acids. The germline V and J ends were trimmed by 6 bases and 5 bases, with 20 bases remaining between them. CDR3 in amino acids: CASSQAAGEGNNEQFF. In nucleotides, the CDR3 is TGTGCCAGCAGCCAGGCGGCGGGCGAAGGCAACAATGAGCAGTTCTTC.

On this clone itself: The same CDR3 is also encoded by other DNA sequences in this sample. The chain has TRBV5-1 and TRBJ2-5; 11 bases match TRBD1. The germline CDR1 and CDR2 sequences are SGHRS and YFSETQ. CDR3 length: 14 amino acids. V lost 4 bases, J lost 5 bases, and 4 bases stayed unmatched. CDR3 DNA sequence: TGCGCCAGCAGCCGGACAGGGGGCGAGGAGACCCAGTACTTC. It specifies CASSRTGGEETQYF. Combining the CDR3 with reference TRBV5-1 and TRBJ2-5 gives the whole variable domain KAGVTQTPRYLIKTRGQQVTLSCSPISGHRSVSWYQQTPGQGLQFLFEYFSETQRNKGNFPGRFSGRQFSNSRSEMNVSTLELGDSALYLCASSRTGGEETQYFGPGTRLLVL.

This sequence joins TRBV10-3 and TRBJ2-1; 12 bases align to TRBD2. V was clipped by 6 bases and J by 6 bases; unmatched bases: 9. CDR1 is ENHRY and CDR2 is SYGVKD in the germline V gene. The CDR3 spans 16 residues. CDR3 in DNA: TGTGCCATCAGGGAACGACTAGCGGGAGTATTCAATGAGCAGTTCTTC. This encodes CAIRERLAGVFNEQFF.

V and J are TRBV5-4 and TRBJ1-2, with no clear D. CDR1 and CDR2 (germline): SGHNT, YYREEE (reference sequence). Between the trimmed V and J ends, which lost 1 base and 1 base, there was a span of 8 bases. This CDR3 is built from 14 residues. The CDR3 sequence is CASSLLGYNYGYTF. In nucleotides, the CDR3 is TGTGCCAGCAGCTTGTTAGGTTATAACTATGGCTACACCTTC.

The chain has TRBV7-9 and TRBJ2-2; no clear D. CDR1 is SEHNR and CDR2 is FQNEAQ in the germline V gene (reference sequence). The CDR3 sequence is 15 residues long. Trimming took off 3 bases at V and 5 bases at J, with 13 bases between the two ends. CDR3 in amino acids: CASSFNNPVTGELFF. As DNA, the CDR3 is TGTGCCAGCAGCTTTAACAACCCGGTAACCGGGGAGCTGTTTTTT.

This rearrangement joins TRBV5-1 to TRBJ1-2; D not resolved. From germline, CDR1 is SGHRS and CDR2 YFSETQ. V lost 4 bases, J lost 3 bases, and 19 bases lay in between. The CDR3 is 16 amino acids. The CDR3 sequence: CASSLTLRREDYGYTF. For the CDR3, the DNA is TGCGCCAGCAGCCTCACCTTGAGGCGGGAGGACTATGGCTACACCTTC.

A few counts support this clone. The rearrangement uses TRBV5-6 and TRBJ1-4, with D hard to call. Germline lookup yields CDR1 SGHDT and CDR2 YYEEEE. V was cut by 0 bases and J by 3 bases, with 9 bases left in between. The CDR3 is made up of 15 amino acids. This CDR3 reads CASSLDRVSNEKLFF. CDR3 nucleotides: TGTGCCAGCAGCTTGGATCGGGTCTCTAATGAAAAACTGTTTTTT.

J is TRBJ2-7 and V is TRBV28, with 8 nucleotides matching TRBD1. Germline V lookup: CDR1 MDHEN, CDR2 SYDVKM. Trimming took 6 bases from V and 6 from J; bases not matched to a gene: 7. This CDR3 spans 13 amino acids. The CDR3 loop reads CASRIPTGGEQYF. CDR3 sequence (DNA): TGTGCCAGCAGGATTCCAACAGGGGGCGAGCAGTACTTC.

The chain has TRBV24-1 and TRBJ2-2; 8 positions match TRBD1. Losses at the gene ends were 4 bases for V and 0 bases for J; bases not matched to a gene: 3. There are 16 residues in the CDR3. Looked up from germline, CDR1 is KGHDR and CDR2 is SFDVKD. The CDR3 bases are TGTGCCACCAGTGACCGGACAGGGTCGAACACCGGGGAGCTGTTTTTT. Translation: CATSDRTGSNTGELFF.

This clone was detected only a few times. The chain employs TRBV6-6 and TRBJ1-4; 7 bases line up with TRBD1. Germline lookup yields CDR1 MNHNY and CDR2 SVGAGI (reference sequence). V gave up 4 bases and J gave up 3 bases; unmatched junction bases: 5. This CDR3 is 15 amino acids long. The CDR3: CASSWQGEPNEKLFF. The CDR3 DNA sequence: TGTGCCAGCAGTTGGCAGGGGGAGCCTAATGAAAAACTGTTTTTT.

The V call is TRBV10-3, the J call TRBJ2-7, with D unclear. V was shortened by 1 base and J by 3 bases, with 13 bases between the two germline ends. The CDR3 totals 15 residues. From germline, CDR1 is ENHRY and CDR2 SYGVKD. As DNA, the CDR3 is TGTGCCATCAGTGAGTTGGGCCGCGGTGGCTACGAGCAGTACTTC. Translated, it gives CAISELGRGGYEQYF.

In this sample, this clone turned up many times. The CDR3 DNA reads as TGTGCCAGCAGCGGACGGCGGGAGGGCCGCGGGGAGCAGTTCTTC. Its translation: CASSGRREGRGEQFF. The V call is TRBV7-9, the J call TRBJ2-1, with 9 nucleotides matching TRBD2. The CDR3 runs 15 residues. Germline lookup yields CDR1 SEHNR and CDR2 FQNEAQ (reference sequence). V lost 5 bases and J lost 10; bases outside the gene matches: 12.

V and J are TRBV20-1 and TRBJ2-5; 8 nucleotides agree with TRBD1. V was pared by 3 bases and J by 5 bases, with 8 bases of the junction left unmatched. CDR1 is DFQATT and CDR2 is SNEGSKA in the germline V gene (reference sequence). The CDR3 loop spans 14 amino acids. Written as DNA, the CDR3 is TGCAGTGCTAGTCGGGCAGGGGGCTGGGAGACCCAGTACTTC. It yields the protein CSASRAGGWETQYF.

The V and J genes are TRBV29-1 and TRBJ2-1; TRBD1 is a possible D gene (5 bases). CDR3 length equals 15 residues. Germline CDR1 and CDR2: SQVTM and ANQGSEA. With 0 bases removed from V and 6 bases from J, the gap between germline ends came to 15 bases. DNA for the CDR3: TGCAGCGTTGAAGAAGACGGACATTTGGGCAATGAGCAGTTCTTC. Amino acids: CSVEEDGHLGNEQFF.

The rearrangement joins TRBV9 to TRBJ1-2, with D unclear. CDR1 and CDR2 from the germline V gene are SGDLS and YYNGEE. The CDR3 sequence is 14 residues long. The V gene lost 3 bases and the J gene lost 2 bases, with 11 bases spanning the gap. The CDR3 region is CASSGPGGNYGYTF. CDR3 bases: TGTGCCAGCAGCGGACCGGGAGGGAACTATGGCTACACCTTC.

This clone was seen only a few times. This sequence joins TRBV25-1 and TRBJ2-7; weak D call: TRBD2 (6 bases). Trimming removed 8 bases from V and 3 bases from J, with 11 bases in between. The CDR3 runs to 12 residues. The V gene's germline CDR1 is MGHDK and CDR2 SYGVNS. This chain's CDR3 is CASRGNNYEQYF. The CDR3 DNA follows: TGTGCCAGCCGGGGGAACAACTACGAGCAGTACTTC.

The CDR3 protein is CASSEAGAEQYF. The CDR3 bases are TGTGCCAGCAGTGAAGCGGGGGCCGAGCAGTACTTC. This chain uses TRBV6-1 with TRBJ2-7; tentatively, D is TRBD1 (6 bases). CDR3 length equals 12 residues. V lost 0 bases, J lost 6 bases, and 6 bases lay in between. CDR1 is MNHNS, CDR2 SASEGT, per germline.

V usage is TRBV6-5 and J usage is TRBJ1-5; no firm D call. The CDR3 is 14 amino acids. Trimming took off 5 bases at V and 7 bases at J, with 15 bases between the two ends. Germline V gives CDR1 MNHEY, CDR2 SVGAGI. For the CDR3, the DNA is TGTGCCAGCAGTCAAAGCCAAGGGCGGCAGCCCCAGCATTTT. Translating gives CASSQSQGRQPQHF.

This clone was picked up one time. This chain joins TRBV28 and TRBJ1-2; D is perhaps TRBD1 (5 bases). The V end was cut by 2 bases, the J end by 2 bases, with 9 bases between. This CDR3 has 14 residues. The germline V gene encodes CDR1 MDHEN and CDR2 SYDVKM. CDR3 protein: CASSLTGGNYGYTF. In DNA, the CDR3 is TGTGCCAGCAGTTTAACCGGGGGGAACTATGGCTACACCTTC.

This clone was seen more than once but under ten times. The CDR3 loop is CASSPTQGQGDQETQYF. The DNA of the CDR3 is TGTGCCAGCAGCCCGACGCAGGGGCAGGGGGACCAAGAGACCCAGTACTTC. The chain carries TRBV5-4 and TRBJ2-5; 7 nucleotides align to TRBD1. The germline V gene has CDR1 SGHNT and CDR2 YYREEE (reference sequence). J lost 0 bases, V lost 4 bases, and 12 bases had no gene match. The CDR3 is 17 amino acids. The full variable domain, its missing parts supplied by reference TRBV5-4 and TRBJ2-5, is ETGVTQSPTHLIKTRGQQVTLRCSSQSGHNTVSWYQQALGQGPQFIFQYYREEENGRGNFPPRFSGLQFPNYSSELNVNALELDDSALYLCASSPTQGQGDQETQYFGPGTRLLVL.

J is TRBJ2-7 and V is TRBV21-1; TRBD2 is the table's D call and was not checked against the DNA. TRBV21-1 is described as a pseudogene. CDR3 length: 16 residues. The CDR3 reads CASSKSGTPGRYEQYF. DNA for the CDR3: TGTGCCAGCAGCAAAAGCGGGACACCCGGGCGCTACGAGCAGTACTTC.

This chain joins TRBV29-1 and TRBJ2-2, with a weak D call TRBD1 (6 bases). The CDR3 consists of 14 residues. CDR1 and CDR2 from the germline V gene are SQVTM and ANQGSEA. Trimming cost V 5 bases and J 1 base, with 11 bases left between them. CDR3 sequence: CSVQDSRNTGELFF. The DNA for the CDR3 is TGCAGCGTTCAGGACAGTCGGAACACCGGGGAGCTGTTTTTT.

The chain recombines TRBV7-8 with TRBJ2-3, with 8 bases lining up with TRBD1. The CDR3 length is 18 residues. V dropped 5 bases and J dropped 0; count of bases not matched to a gene: 13. CDR1 and CDR2 from the germline V gene are SGHVS and FQNEAQ. CDR3 sequence: CASSPRQGRVTSTDTQYF. The CDR3 coding sequence is TGTGCCAGCAGCCCACGACAGGGGCGAGTAACTAGCACAGATACGCAGTATTTT.

V gene TRBV14 combines with J gene TRBJ2-1, with 7 bases identical to TRBD1. Germline V CDR1 and CDR2: SGHDN, FVKESK. This CDR3 has 16 amino acids. With V trimmed by 5 bases and J by 2 bases, 9 bases remained unmatched. The CDR3 loop is CASSRDLGQAYNEQFF. CDR3 sequence (DNA): TGTGCCAGCAGCAGGGATTTAGGACAGGCCTACAATGAGCAGTTCTTC.

This chain links TRBV4-1 with TRBJ1-1; D call uncertain. Trimming stripped 1 base from V and 0 bases from J, with 9 bases between. The CDR3 runs 15 residues. CDR1 and CDR2 from the germline V gene are MGHRA and YSYEKL. The CDR3 DNA follows: TGCGCCAGCAGCCAAGTCGAATTTGTGAACACTGAAGCTTTCTTT. Protein: CASSQVEFVNTEAFF.